A selection of T cell receptor beta chains follows, all from one sample in a study of blood T cell repertoires in COVID-19. Some clones are missing from TCRdb's copy, which holds only in-frame ones; the method was immunoSEQ multiplex PCR. Of under 350,000 clones in the sample, approximately 91% were seen once. Sequencing was performed on peripheral blood. These receptors all come from a man aged 50 to 60 with acute or convalescent COVID-19. Both conserved end residues are part of each CDR3. A D gene is named only where the DNA matches it firmly. Expanded clones get a size class; other rows say once, few or many, or leave the size out.

TRBJ1-1	TRBV29-1	.	once	TGCAGCGTTGTGTCTCGGGGGGGCACTGAAGCTTTCTTT	CSVVSRGGTEAFF
TRBJ1-2	TRBV11-2	TRBD1	.	TGTGCCAGCAGCTCTCGATCCGGGACAGTAGGCTACACCTTC	CASSSRSGTVGYTF
TRBJ2-1	TRBV30	TRBD2	.	TGTGCATGCCTAGCGGGGGGCTCAAGTGAGCAGTTCTTC	CACLAGGSSEQFF
TRBJ2-1	TRBV3-1/TRBV3-2	.	.	TGTGCCAGCAGCCAAGATTCGCTAGGTTTAGGCAATGAGCAGTTCTTC	CASSQDSLGLGNEQFF
TRBJ1-1	TRBV9	.	few	TGTGCCAGCAGCAATACAGGGACCACTGAAGCTTTCTTT	CASSNTGTTEAFF
TRBJ2-2	TRBV19	.	.	TGTGCCAGTAATAGCCAAATACCCGGGGAGCTGTTTTTT	CASNSQIPGELFF
TRBJ1-2	TRBV9	TRBD1	.	TGTGCCAGCAGCGTTGGACAGGCAGCAGCCAGGGGCTACACCTTC	CASSVGQAAARGYTF
TRBJ1-2	TRBV19	.	.	TGTGCCAGTAGTCGCGGTCCCAACTATGGCTACACCTTC	CASSRGPNYGYTF
TRBJ2-7	TRBV18	.	.	TGTGCCAGCTCACCACCGTACAACTCCTACGAGCAGTACTTC	CASSPPYNSYEQYF
TRBJ2-3	TRBV7-8	.	.	TGTGCCAGCAGTCAGAGCGGGAGCACAGATACGCAGTATTTT	CASSQSGSTDTQYF
TRBJ2-1	TRBV7-9	TRBD1	.	TGTGCCAGCAGCCGGACGACAGGGTACAATGAGCAGTTCTTC	CASSRTTGYNEQFF
TRBJ1-1	TRBV5-1	.	once	TGCGCCAGCAGCTTTGCCCTGGGCTCCGCGAACACTGAAGCTTTCTTT	CASSFALGSANTEAFF
TRBJ1-4	TRBV5-6	TRBD1	.	TGTGCCAGGCCGGGACAGGGGCGGGAAAAACTGTTTTTT	CARPGQGREKLFF
TRBJ1-6	TRBV9	.	once	TGTGCCAGCAGCGTAGCCAGGGCGAATTCACCCCTCCACTTT	CASSVARANSPLHF
TRBJ2-3	TRBV12-3/TRBV12-4	.	once	TGTGCCAGCAGTTACGGGGATACGCAGTATTTT	CASSYGDTQYF
TRBJ1-4	TRBV5-1	.	.	TGCGCCAGCAGATTCTTGCCCGCGTCGGGGGGGCACGGAAATGAAAAACTGTTTTTT	CASRFLPASGGHGNEKLFF
TRBJ1-2	TRBV7-3	.	once	TGTGCCAGCAGCCCTTCCCAGGGTGCGATTGGCTACACCTTC	CASSPSQGAIGYTF
TRBJ2-3	TRBV4-1	.	.	TGCGCCAGCAGCCGGCGGTTGGTAGCGGACCACTCTAGCACAGATACGCAGTATTTT	CASSRRLVADHSSTDTQYF
TRBJ1-1	TRBV11-2	.	few	TGTGCCAGCAGCTTTGGGGGGGCGCGGGGAGCTTTCTTT	CASSFGGARGAFF
TRBJ1-5	TRBV3-1/TRBV3-2	TRBD1	.	TGTGCCAGCAGCCAATCGGACAGGGCTCAGCCCCAGCATTTT	CASSQSDRAQPQHF
TRBJ1-3	TRBV30	TRBD1	.	TGTGCCTGGAGCCGGGACAGGGGATGGAGTTCTGGAAACACCATATATTTT	CAWSRDRGWSSGNTIYF
TRBJ1-1	TRBV30	.	.	TGTGCCTGGAGTCTTAATCTGGGGGCAGGGTCTGAAGCTTTCTTT	CAWSLNLGAGSEAFF
TRBJ2-3	TRBV5-1	TRBD1	.	TGCGCCAGCAGCTTGAACACAGGGGCCCACACAGATACGCAGTATTTT	CASSLNTGAHTDTQYF
TRBJ1-1	TRBV6-5	TRBD1	.	TGTGCCAGCAGTTCACAGGGGTCAAGAGGGAACACTGAAGCTTTCTTT	CASSSQGSRGNTEAFF
TRBJ2-5	TRBV7-2	TRBD2	.	TGTGCCAGCAGCCCTCCCTCGGGGGGGCGTGAGACCCAGTACTTC	CASSPPSGGRETQYF
TRBJ1-2	TRBV3-1/TRBV3-2	TRBD1	.	TGTGCCAGCAGGGACCGCAGGGGGCAGAACTATGGCTACACCTTC	CASRDRRGQNYGYTF
TRBJ2-2	TRBV30	.	once	TGTGCCTCCCCCCCCGGGGAGGTGAACACCGGGGAGCTGTTTTTT	CASPPGEVNTGELFF
TRBJ2-3	TRBV18	TRBD2	.	TGTGCCAGCTCAGTAGCGGGGGGCCTTGGAGATACGCAGTATTTT	CASSVAGGLGDTQYF
TRBJ2-5	TRBV27	.	once	TGTGCCAGCAGTCCGCTCGACAGGCAAGAGACCCAGTACTTC	CASSPLDRQETQYF
TRBJ1-5	TRBV12-3/TRBV12-4	.	.	TGTGCCAGCAGTTCAGCAGGGGATCAGCCCCAGCATTTT	CASSSAGDQPQHF
TRBJ1-1	TRBV12-3/TRBV12-4	.	once	TGTGCCAGCAGACAAGGGACACCTGAAGCTTTCTTT	CASRQGTPEAFF